This T cell receptor beta chain comes out of a study of blood T cell repertoires in COVID-19. Study-level information: Samples representing acute and convalescent COVID-19 were sourced from the United States, Italy and Spain.

Donors in Cohort 3 who had recovered were those with two negative PCRs, healthcare professional clearance, or resolution of their symptoms. Sequencing used immunoSEQ multiplex PCR; TCRdb keeps in-frame clones, though not all of them. The sample has over 120,000 clones, 85% to 90% seen once; the top ten hold about 11%. Trimming cost V 4 bases and J 4 bases, with 11 bases left between them. The length of the CDR3 is 14 residues. The germline V gene encodes CDR1 MNHNY and CDR2 SVGAGI (reference sequence). This receptor was identified in a man aged 60 to 69 who had recovered from COVID-19. Sequencing was carried out using PBMCs or T cells enriched from blood (not recorded which). This chain uses TRBV6-6 with TRBJ1-5; tentatively, D is TRBD1 (6 bases). The CDR3 coding sequence is TGTGCCAGCAGTTTACAGGGAGTGAATCAGCCCCAGCATTTT. It codes for CASSLQGVNQPQHF.